This TCR beta chain was found in a study of OX40 agonist ivuxolimab in advanced cancers. Study information: Dose-escalation patients were diagnosed with hepatocellular carcinoma, melanoma, renal cell cancer or head and neck cancer.

Note on this clone: Antigen specificity is unknown.

Whole-study results and caveats: The authors also found low normalized T-cell clonal expansion in some nonresponders.

The CDR3 has 14 amino acids. Trimming took 7 bases from V and 2 from J, leaving 12 bases between them. Germline-derived CDR1 and CDR2 are MDHEN and SYDVKM. Repertoires were generated with immunoSEQ multiplex PCR, while TCRdb's copy carries only in-frame clones and drops some. The sample contains 55,000 to 65,000 clones, around 77% of which appear only once. Material: CD4+ or CD8+ T cells sorted from blood, obtained in a trial of the OX40 agonist ivuxolimab. The source of this sequence is an adult with an advanced solid tumor such as melanoma, head and neck, liver or kidney cancer. The V and J genes are TRBV28 and TRBJ1-3, with D maybe TRBD1 (6 bases). CDR3: CASTQGNAGNTIYF. The CDR3 nucleotides are TGTGCCAGCACCCAGGGGAATGCTGGAAACACCATATATTTT.